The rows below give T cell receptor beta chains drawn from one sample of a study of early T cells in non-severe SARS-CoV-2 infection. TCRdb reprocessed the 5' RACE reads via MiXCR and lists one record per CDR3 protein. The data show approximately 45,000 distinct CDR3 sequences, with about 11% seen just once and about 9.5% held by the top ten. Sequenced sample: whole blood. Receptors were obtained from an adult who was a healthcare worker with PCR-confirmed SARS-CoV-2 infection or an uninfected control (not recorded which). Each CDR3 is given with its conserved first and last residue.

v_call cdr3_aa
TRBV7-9 CASSERGESQPQHF
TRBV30 CAWRSGTYYGYTF
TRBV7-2 CASSPGATGDGYTF
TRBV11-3 CASSPASRGGELFF
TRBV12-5 CASGSGQVTYQPQHF
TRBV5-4 CASSPRVTSGELFF
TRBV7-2 CASSLGQAKNIQYF
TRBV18 CASSQSPKGGTNEKLFF
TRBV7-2 CASSLDLGLAAITAQYF
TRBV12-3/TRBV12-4 CASRLGGRNQPQHF
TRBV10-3 CAISEGPNNEQFF
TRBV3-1 CASSQDTRVGFAFF
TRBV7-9 CASSLTNEQFF
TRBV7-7 CASSVSPGTGGGGSETQYF
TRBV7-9 CASSLAGRSRDEVFF
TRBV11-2 CASSLDWGPDQPQHF
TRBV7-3 CASSLTAAKGIGEQFF
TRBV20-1 CSARSLRTGGETQYF
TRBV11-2 CASSLAGSTDTQYF
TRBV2 CASTQGNYEQYF
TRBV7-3 CASSLNSNTGELFF
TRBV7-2 CASSPQGVSDEQYF
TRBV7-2 CASSPAGATDTQYF
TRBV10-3 CAISESRNEKLFF
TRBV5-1 CASSETGGDGYTF
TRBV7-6 CASSLGQGLNLEQYF
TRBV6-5 CASSPRLGNSPPHF
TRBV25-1 CASSGLAVETQYF
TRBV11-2 CASSLDTGGAQHF
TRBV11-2 CASSSPTEKSYEQYF
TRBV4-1 CASSQDTGAAGNTIYF
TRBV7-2 CASSLRTSGSHF
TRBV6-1 CASSLRWGDEQYF
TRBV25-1 CASRNGTRGFDTQYF
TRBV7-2 CASSRRDSNYGYTF
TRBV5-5 CASSFGGPRTEVFF
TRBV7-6 CASSSPDRGGGYTF
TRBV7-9 CASSLEFQGSGYTF
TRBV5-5 CASRYSYIPSMGETQYF
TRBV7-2 CASSLRLAGGNEQYF
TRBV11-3 CASSLSSLRDTEAFF
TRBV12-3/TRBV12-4 CASSLFTGDPWAQPQHF
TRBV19 CASASGGLAGWSSYNEQFF
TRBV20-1 CSARLGTGAFYNSPLHF
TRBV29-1 CSVAGVHTDTIYF
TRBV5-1 CASSLPGKETQYF
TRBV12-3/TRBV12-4 CASSPAGTIYF
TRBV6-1 CASSEARDYEQYF
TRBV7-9 CASSSHRGFTEAFF
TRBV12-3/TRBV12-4 CASSYHGTSGGRNEQFF
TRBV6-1 CASSEWQGIDEQYF
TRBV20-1 CSALILRGAQETQYF
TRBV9 CASSVDWDGVYNEQFF
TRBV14 CASSPLAGGQETQYF
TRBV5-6 CASSSSSGELYNEQFF
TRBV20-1 CSARGEIGEKLFF
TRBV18 CASSPNTEAFF
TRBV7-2 CASSQEGNANTQYF
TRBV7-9 CASSRDVETQYF
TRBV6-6 CASSYWDVSSGANVLTF